The 11 T cell receptor beta chains given below trace back to one sample, sequenced in a study of cytomegalovirus exposure and HLA in healthy donors. Researchers ran the PCR with 60 Vbeta and 13 Jbeta primers. Profiled with immunoSEQ multiplex PCR; TCRdb holds only in-frame clones, not every one. The sample yields approximately 150,000 clones, 82% seen once. Sequencing input: PBMCs. Receptors originate from a man aged 18 to 30 in good health and CMV-seropositive.

This chain connects TRBV7-9 to TRBJ1-1, with 8 nucleotides matching TRBD1. The V segment lost 4 bases and the J segment 4 bases; nucleotides outside the gene matches: 11. This CDR3 has 16 residues. Germline V lookup: CDR1 SEHNR, CDR2 FQNEAQ (reference sequence). The CDR3 loop reads CASSSSYVQGGTEAFF. CDR3 DNA sequence: TGTGCCAGCAGCTCCTCGTATGTACAGGGGGGCACTGAAGCTTTCTTT.

The V and J genes are TRBV9 and TRBJ1-4; no reliable D call. The CDR3 loop spans 14 amino acids. Per germline, CDR1 SGDLS and CDR2 YYNGEE. The germline V and J ends were trimmed by 3 bases and 8 bases, with 14 bases remaining between them. The chain's CDR3 is CASSGKALEEKLFF. CDR3 coding DNA: TGTGCCAGCAGCGGAAAGGCTTTGGAGGAAAAACTGTTTTTT.

V gene TRBV28 combines with J gene TRBJ1-1; D possibly corresponds to TRBD1 (5 bases). CDR1 is MDHEN and CDR2 is SYDVKM in the germline V gene. The CDR3 runs 12 residues. Trimming cost V 6 bases and J 3 bases, with 8 bases left between them. The CDR3 spells CASSREYTEAFF. In DNA, the CDR3 is TGTGCCAGCAGCAGGGAATACACTGAAGCTTTCTTT.

The chain uses TRBV5-6 and TRBJ2-7, with D tentatively TRBD2 (5 bases). With 7 bases removed from V and 3 bases from J, the gap between germline ends came to 17 bases. Germline assignment: CDR1 SGHDT and CDR2 YYEEEE. This CDR3 is 14 amino acids long. CDR3 sequence (DNA): TGTGCCAGCCACGGAGCGGAGTCATTCTACGAGCAGTACTTC. Its protein is CASHGAESFYEQYF.

The rearrangement links TRBV7-2 to TRBJ2-3; D call uncertain. Trimming left V 1 base short and J 6 bases short, with 14 bases between. Germline CDR1 SGHTA, CDR2 FQGNSA. The CDR3 is 15 residues long. The CDR3 DNA is TGTGCCAGCAGCTTAGGAGGCAGCTACGGGGATACGCAGTATTTT. This sequence encodes CASSLGGSYGDTQYF. The whole variable domain, remainder taken from reference TRBV7-2 and TRBJ2-3, is GAGVSQSPSNKVTEKGKDVELRCDPISGHTALYWYRQSLGQGLEFLIYFQGNSAPDKSGLPSDRFSAERTGGSVSTLTIQRTQQEDSAVYLCASSLGGSYGDTQYFGPGTRLTVL.

This clone was seen only a few times. The chain links TRBV6-6 to TRBJ2-1, with 9 bases matching TRBD1. In germline, CDR1 is MNHNY, CDR2 SVGAGI (reference sequence). CDR3 size: 16 residues. V shed 5 bases, J shed 3 bases, and the junction held 8 bases outside the gene matches. The CDR3 DNA is TGTGCCAGCAGTCAGGGACAGGGAAACCTCTACAATGAGCAGTTCTTC. The encoded protein is CASSQGQGNLYNEQFF.

This chain uses TRBV6-6 with TRBJ1-5, with D perhaps matching TRBD1 (5 bases). The CDR3 extends over 11 amino acids. Trimming took 2 bases from V and 12 from J, leaving 8 bases between them. Looked up from germline, CDR1 is MNHNY and CDR2 is SVGAGI (reference sequence). In nucleotides, the CDR3 is TGTGCCAGCAGTTACGATAGGGGCCAGCATTTT. The encoded protein is CASSYDRGQHF.

The chain links TRBV7-9 to TRBJ2-5; 8 bases line up with TRBD2. With the DNA end fitting TRBJ2-7 better, the J assignment may be wrong. Germline values: CDR1 SEHNR, CDR2 FQNEAQ (reference sequence). The CDR3 is 13 residues long. CDR3 in amino acids: CASNRGGDYEQYF. The CDR3 DNA is TGTGCCAGCAACCGGGGGGGGGACTACGAGCAGTACTTC.

The J gene is TRBJ1-2, the V gene TRBV4-1, with 7 bases that match TRBD1. Germline V gene lookup returns CDR1 MGHRA and CDR2 YSYEKL. The CDR3 contains 14 residues. Losses at the gene ends were 4 bases for V and 0 bases for J; bases not matched to a gene: 2. CDR3 in amino acids: CASSRDSTNYGYTF. The DNA of the CDR3 is TGCGCCAGCAGCCGGGACAGCACTAACTATGGCTACACCTTC.

The J gene is TRBJ2-5, the V gene TRBV10-2, with TRBD1 matching over 9 bases. This CDR3 has 15 residues. Trimming at V came to 5 bases and at J to 5 bases, leaving 9 bases not matched to a gene. Germline V gene data show CDR1 as WSHSY and CDR2 as SAAADI. The CDR3 here is CASSPGTGSGETQYF. The DNA of the CDR3 is TGCGCCAGCAGTCCCGGGACAGGGTCAGGGGAGACCCAGTACTTC.

The V gene is TRBV28, the J gene TRBJ2-7, with D perhaps matching TRBD1 (5 bases). The ends were cut back, 4 bases at V and 3 bases at J, with 10 bases in the middle. The CDR3 runs to 13 residues. Germline V gene data show CDR1 as MDHEN and CDR2 as SYDVKM. CDR3 bases: TGTGCCAGCAGTTCTGGGGCCCTCTACGAGCAGTACTTC. Protein: CASSSGALYEQYF.